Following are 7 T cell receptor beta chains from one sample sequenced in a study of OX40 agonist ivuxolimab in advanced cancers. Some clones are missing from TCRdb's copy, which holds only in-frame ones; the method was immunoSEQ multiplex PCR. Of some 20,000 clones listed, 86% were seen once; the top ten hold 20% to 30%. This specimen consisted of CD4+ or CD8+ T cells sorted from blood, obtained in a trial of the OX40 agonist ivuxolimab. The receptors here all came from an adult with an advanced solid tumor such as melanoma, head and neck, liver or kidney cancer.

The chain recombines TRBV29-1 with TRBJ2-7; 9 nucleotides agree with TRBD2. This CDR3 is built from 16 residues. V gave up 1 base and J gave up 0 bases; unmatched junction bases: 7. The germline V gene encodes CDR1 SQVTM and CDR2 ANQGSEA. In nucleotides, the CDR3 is TGCAGCGTTGAAGGTTTAGCGGGAGCGGACTCCTACGAGCAGTACTTC. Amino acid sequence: CSVEGLAGADSYEQYF.

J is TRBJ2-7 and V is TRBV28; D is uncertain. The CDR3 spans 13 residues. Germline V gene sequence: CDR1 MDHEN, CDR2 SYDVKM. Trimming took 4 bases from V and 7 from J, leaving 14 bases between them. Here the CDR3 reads CASSYPGPREQYF. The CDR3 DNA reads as TGTGCCAGCAGTTACCCCGGACCGAGAGAGCAGTACTTC.

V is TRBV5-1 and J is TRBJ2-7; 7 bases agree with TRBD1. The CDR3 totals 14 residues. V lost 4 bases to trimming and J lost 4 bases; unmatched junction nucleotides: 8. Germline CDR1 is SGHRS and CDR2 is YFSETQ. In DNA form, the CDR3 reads TGCGCCAGCAGCACCGACAGGGACCTTTACGAGCAGTACTTC. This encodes CASSTDRDLYEQYF.

The CDR3 bases are TGTGCCAGCAGCGTAGTCGTGTCTAGCTCCTACGAGCAGTACTTC. Its protein is CASSVVVSSSYEQYF. This chain connects TRBV4-2 to TRBJ2-7, with unresolved D. The CDR3 extends over 15 amino acids. Germline CDR1 and CDR2: LGHNA and YNFKEQ. The ends were cut back, 5 bases at V and 0 bases at J, with 14 bases in the middle.

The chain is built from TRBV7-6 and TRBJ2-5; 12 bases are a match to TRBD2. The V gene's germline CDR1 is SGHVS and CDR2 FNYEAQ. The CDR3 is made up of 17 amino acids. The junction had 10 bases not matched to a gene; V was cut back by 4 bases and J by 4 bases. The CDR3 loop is CASSWTSGEPSVETQYF. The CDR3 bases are TGTGCCAGCAGCTGGACTAGCGGGGAACCATCCGTAGAGACCCAGTACTTC.

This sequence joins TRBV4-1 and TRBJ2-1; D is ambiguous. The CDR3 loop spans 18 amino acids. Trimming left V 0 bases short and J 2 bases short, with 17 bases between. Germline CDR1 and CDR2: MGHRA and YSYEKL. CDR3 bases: TGCGCCAGCAGCCAAGACCCCACTGGGGTAGAGGCCTACAATGAGCAGTTCTTC. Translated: CASSQDPTGVEAYNEQFF.

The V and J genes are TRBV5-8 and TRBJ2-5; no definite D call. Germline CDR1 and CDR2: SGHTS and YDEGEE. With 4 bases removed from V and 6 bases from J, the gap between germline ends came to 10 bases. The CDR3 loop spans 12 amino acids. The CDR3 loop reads CASSHPSKTQYF. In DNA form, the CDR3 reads TGTGCCAGCAGCCATCCCTCAAAGACCCAGTACTTC.